The clone carrying this T cell receptor beta chain was observed many times. The antigen remains undetermined. The data derive from a study of T cells in Graves' hyperthyroidism and ophthalmopathy. Findings and caveats of the study: Blood held most thyroid clonotypes expanded above 0.001 frequency.

Trimming removed 8 bases at V and 4 bases at J, with 11 bases between. This CDR3 is 12 amino acids long. CDR1 and CDR2 (germline): GTSNPN, SVGIG (reference sequence). Recently diagnosed hyperthyroidism of less than 2 months' duration affected patients aged 18 to 65. There were TCR beta CDR3 regions amplified from RNA transcripts. HTBI primers were used for first-round RT-PCR of the TCR CDR3. TCRdb re-called the multiplex PCR reads through MiXCR, storing one row per CDR3 protein. The sample consists of roughly 740,000 distinct CDR3 sequences, roughly 17% of them appearing once. The specimen sequenced was blood. The receptor comes from a man in his late teens or twenties with Graves' hyperthyroidism. The rearrangement links TRBV30 to TRBJ1-4; D is unclear. CDR3 protein: CASGMSNEKLFF. In DNA, the CDR3 is TGTGCCAGTGGGATGAGTAATGAAAAACTGTTTTTT. Looking up the rest from reference TRBV30 and TRBJ1-4 gives the full variable domain: SQTIHQWPATLVQPVGSPLSLECTVEGTSNPNLYWYRQAAGRGLQLLFYSVGIGQISSEVPQNLSASRPQDRQFILSSKKLLLSDSGFYLCASGMSNEKLFFGSGTQLSVL.